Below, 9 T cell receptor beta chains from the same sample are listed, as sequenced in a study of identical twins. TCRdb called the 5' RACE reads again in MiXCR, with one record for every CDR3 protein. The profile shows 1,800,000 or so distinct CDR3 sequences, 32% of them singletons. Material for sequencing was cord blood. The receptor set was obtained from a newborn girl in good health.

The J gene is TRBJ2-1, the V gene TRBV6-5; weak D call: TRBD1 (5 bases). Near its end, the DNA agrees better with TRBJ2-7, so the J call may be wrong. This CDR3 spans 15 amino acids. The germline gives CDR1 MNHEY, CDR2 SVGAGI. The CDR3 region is CASSGLRENYNEQYF. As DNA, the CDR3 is TGTGCCAGCAGTGGGCTCAGGGAAAACTACAATGAGCAGTACTTC.

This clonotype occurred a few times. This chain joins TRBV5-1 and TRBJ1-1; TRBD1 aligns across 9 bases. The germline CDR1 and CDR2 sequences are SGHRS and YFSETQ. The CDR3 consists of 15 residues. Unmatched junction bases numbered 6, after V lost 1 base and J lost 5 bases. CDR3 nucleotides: TGCGCCAGCAGCTTGTGGGGACAGGGCGGAACTGAAGCTTTCTTT. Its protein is CASSLWGQGGTEAFF.

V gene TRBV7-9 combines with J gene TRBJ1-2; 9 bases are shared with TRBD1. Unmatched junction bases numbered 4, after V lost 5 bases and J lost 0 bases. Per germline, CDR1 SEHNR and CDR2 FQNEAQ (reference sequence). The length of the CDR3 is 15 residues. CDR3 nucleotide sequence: TGTGCCAGCAGCCGATGGACAGGGGCTAACTATGGCTACACCTTC. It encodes CASSRWTGANYGYTF.

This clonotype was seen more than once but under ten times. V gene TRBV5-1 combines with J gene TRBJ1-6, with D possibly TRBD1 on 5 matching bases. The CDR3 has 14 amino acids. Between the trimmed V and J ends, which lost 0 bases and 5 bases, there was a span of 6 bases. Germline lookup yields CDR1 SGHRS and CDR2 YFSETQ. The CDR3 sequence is CASSLDRNNSPLHF. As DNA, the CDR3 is TGCGCCAGCAGCTTGGACAGGAATAATTCACCCCTCCACTTT.

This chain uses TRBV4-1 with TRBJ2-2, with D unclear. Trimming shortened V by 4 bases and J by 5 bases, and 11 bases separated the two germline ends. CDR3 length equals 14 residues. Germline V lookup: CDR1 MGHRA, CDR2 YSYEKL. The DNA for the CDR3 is TGCGCCAGCAGCCCTTGGGCCTTAACCGGGGAGCTGTTTTTT. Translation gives CASSPWALTGELFF.

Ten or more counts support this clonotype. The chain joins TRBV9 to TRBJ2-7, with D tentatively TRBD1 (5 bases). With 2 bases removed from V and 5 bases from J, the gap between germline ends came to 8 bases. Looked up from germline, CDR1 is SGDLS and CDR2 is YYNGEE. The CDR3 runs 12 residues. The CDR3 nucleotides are TGTGCCAGCAGCGTTAGGGGAAACGAGCAGTACTTC. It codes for CASSVRGNEQYF.

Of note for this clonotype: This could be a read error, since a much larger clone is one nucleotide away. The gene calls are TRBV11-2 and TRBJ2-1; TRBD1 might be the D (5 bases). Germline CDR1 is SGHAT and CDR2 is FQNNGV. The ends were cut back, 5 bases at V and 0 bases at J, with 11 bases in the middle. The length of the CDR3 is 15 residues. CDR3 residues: CASSNRQSSYNEQFF. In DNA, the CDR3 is TGTGCCAGCAGCAATAGACAGAGCTCCTACAATGAGCAGTTCTTC.

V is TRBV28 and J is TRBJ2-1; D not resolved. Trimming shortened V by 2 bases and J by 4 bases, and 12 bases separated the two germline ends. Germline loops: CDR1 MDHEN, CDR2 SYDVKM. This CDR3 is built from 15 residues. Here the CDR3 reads CASSLIGRGYNEQFF. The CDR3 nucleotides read TGTGCCAGCAGTTTAATCGGGCGTGGGTACAATGAGCAGTTCTTC.

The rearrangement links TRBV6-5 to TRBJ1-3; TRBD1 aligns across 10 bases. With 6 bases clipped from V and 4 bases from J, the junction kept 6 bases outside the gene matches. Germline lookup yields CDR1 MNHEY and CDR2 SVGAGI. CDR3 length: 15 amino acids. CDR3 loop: CASSPDRGQGNTIYF. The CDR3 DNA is TGTGCCAGCAGCCCCGACAGGGGGCAAGGAAACACCATATATTTT.